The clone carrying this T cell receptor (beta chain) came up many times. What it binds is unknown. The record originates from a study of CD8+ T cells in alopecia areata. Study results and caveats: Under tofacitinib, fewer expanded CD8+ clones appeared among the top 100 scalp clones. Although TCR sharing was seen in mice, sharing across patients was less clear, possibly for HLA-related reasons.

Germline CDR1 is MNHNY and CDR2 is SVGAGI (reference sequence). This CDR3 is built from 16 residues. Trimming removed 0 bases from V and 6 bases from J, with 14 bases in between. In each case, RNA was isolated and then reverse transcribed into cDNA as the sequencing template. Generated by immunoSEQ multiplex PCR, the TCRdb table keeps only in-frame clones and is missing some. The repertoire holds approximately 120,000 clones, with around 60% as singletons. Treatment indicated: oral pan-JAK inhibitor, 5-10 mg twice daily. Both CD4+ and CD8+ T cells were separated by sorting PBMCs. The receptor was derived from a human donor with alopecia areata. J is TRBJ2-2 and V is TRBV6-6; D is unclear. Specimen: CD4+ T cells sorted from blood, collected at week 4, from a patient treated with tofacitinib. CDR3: CASSYSAPEFSGELFF. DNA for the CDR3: TGTGCCAGCAGTTACTCGGCACCTGAGTTCTCCGGGGAGCTGTTTTTT.